This TCR beta chain originates from a study of T cells in Graves' hyperthyroidism and ophthalmopathy. Study-wide points: Ophthalmopathy was separated from stable hyperthyroidism by a 13 V-J model. Most thyroid-expanded clonotypes above 0.001 were also found in blood.

What was amplified from RNA transcripts were TCR beta CDR3 regions. An initial round of RT-PCR targeting the TCR CDR3 relied on the HTBI primer set. TCRdb itself ran the multiplex PCR reads through MiXCR, one entry per CDR3 protein. The sample contains roughly 660,000 distinct CDR3 sequences, roughly 17% of which appear only once. In regard to this clonotype: No antigen is known for it.

The study defined stable Graves' hyperthyroidism as no ophthalmopathy progression within 18 months. In making diagnoses, clinical symptoms, serum thyroxine and TRAb, thyroid ultrasound and orbital computed tomography were all used. This CDR3 has 14 amino acids. V lost 8 bases and J 0 bases, leaving 14 bases between the germline ends. Per germline, CDR1 ENHRY and CDR2 SYGVKD. The chain employs TRBV10-3 and TRBJ2-7, with D maybe TRBD2 (6 bases). The sequenced sample was blood. The TCR comes from a man in his forties or fifties with Graves' hyperthyroidism. CDR3 bases: TGTGCCATCTGCGGGACCGGGATCTCCTACGAGCAGTACTTC. Its protein is CAICGTGISYEQYF.